The 27 T cell receptor beta chains given below trace back to one sample, sequenced in a study of OX40 agonist ivuxolimab in advanced cancers. Sequencing was performed with immunoSEQ multiplex PCR; in TCRdb, only in-frame clones are kept and a portion is missing. The profile shows 20,000 to 30,000 clones, 76% of them singletons. The sequencing used CD4+ or CD8+ T cells sorted from blood, collected in a trial of the OX40 agonist ivuxolimab. These receptors all come from an adult with an advanced solid tumor such as melanoma, head and neck, liver or kidney cancer.

The CDR3 loop reads CASSPLATPTNEKLFF. The CDR3 bases are TGTGCCAGCAGCCCCCTGGCCACTCCAACTAATGAAAAACTGTTTTTT. This chain links TRBV7-9 with TRBJ1-4, with no clear D. The V end was cut by 5 bases, the J end by 0 bases, with 13 bases between. Germline V gives CDR1 SEHNR, CDR2 FQNEAQ (reference sequence). CDR3 length equals 16 residues.

The J gene is TRBJ2-7, the V gene TRBV5-6, with D possibly matching TRBD2 (6 bases). Germline CDR1 and CDR2: SGHDT and YYEEEE. The CDR3 sequence is 13 residues long. Trimming left V 0 bases short and J 7 bases short, with 11 bases between. The CDR3 loop reads CASSLGGTEEQYF. The CDR3 nucleotides are TGTGCCAGCAGCTTGGGGGGGACTGAGGAGCAGTACTTC.

This clone was detected a few times. The chain combines TRBV7-2 with TRBJ2-5; 9 bases align to TRBD2. J lost 4 bases, V lost 5 bases, and 5 bases had no gene match. Germline assignment: CDR1 SGHTA and CDR2 FQGNSA. The CDR3 consists of 14 residues. The CDR3 DNA reads as TGTGCCAGCAGCATTAGCGGGGGACGAGAGACCCAGTACTTC. Its translation is CASSISGGRETQYF.

The CDR3 here is CASSSAGVKTDTQYF. CDR3 DNA: TGTGCCAGCAGTTCAGCGGGGGTTAAAACAGATACGCAGTATTTT. The gene calls are TRBV27 and TRBJ2-3; TRBD2 agrees at 8 bases. This CDR3 is built from 15 residues. The V gene's germline CDR1 is MNHEY and CDR2 SMNVEV (reference sequence). Losses at the gene ends were 4 bases for V and 3 bases for J; bases not matched to a gene: 6.

This chain links TRBV6-1 with TRBJ1-3, with D perhaps TRBD1 (5 bases). From germline, CDR1 is MNHNS and CDR2 SASEGT. V lost 4 bases and J lost 0, with 13 bases in between. This CDR3 region has 16 residues. CDR3 amino acids: CASSGWGVVSGNTIYF. The CDR3 region has the DNA TGTGCCAGCAGTGGTTGGGGGGTAGTCTCTGGAAACACCATATATTTT.

J is TRBJ1-4 and V is TRBV7-2, with a possible D match to TRBD1 (5 bases). The CDR3 totals 16 residues. The germline CDR1 and CDR2 sequences are SGHTA and FQGNSA. Trimming cost V 5 bases and J 4 bases, with 17 bases left between them. CDR3 amino acids: CASSRPRGGRNEKLFF. In DNA, the CDR3 is TGTGCCAGCAGCCGTCCTCGGGGGGGTCGTAATGAAAAACTGTTTTTT.

Within the sample, this clone is medium-sized (0.01 to 0.1%). In nucleotides, the CDR3 is TGTGCCAGCAGCCCCGGGACAGGGGACCCTAACTATGGCTACACCTTC. Amino acids: CASSPGTGDPNYGYTF. The chain couples TRBV5-6 to TRBJ1-2, with 10 bases lining up with TRBD1. The CDR3 runs 16 residues. From germline, CDR1 is SGHDT and CDR2 YYEEEE. J gave up 0 bases and V 4 bases, and 6 bases lay outside the gene matches.

The rearrangement links TRBV2 to TRBJ2-3; no clear D gene. This CDR3 is 17 amino acids long. V lost 6 bases and J 0 bases, leaving 19 bases between the germline ends. Germline values: CDR1 SNHLY, CDR2 FYNNEI. CDR3 in amino acids: CASSPASGAGSTDTQYF. The CDR3 region has the DNA TGTGCCAGCAGCCCCGCCTCTGGTGCCGGGAGCACAGATACGCAGTATTTT.

V usage is TRBV5-1 and J usage is TRBJ2-5; maybe TRBD2 (7 bases). The germline V and J ends were trimmed by 4 bases and 2 bases, with 33 bases remaining between them. This CDR3 region has 21 residues. In germline, CDR1 is SGHRS, CDR2 YFSETQ. The CDR3 region is CASSPGGAPGSQKSRQETQYF. The CDR3 DNA reads as TGCGCCAGCAGCCCGGGGGGCGCGCCGGGCAGCCAAAAGTCCCGACAAGAGACCCAGTACTTC.

J is TRBJ1-5 and V is TRBV19; D is ambiguous. The CDR3 totals 18 residues. Germline V gene data show CDR1 as LNHDA and CDR2 as SQIVND (reference sequence). V lost 5 bases, J lost 4 bases, and 24 bases lay in between. The CDR3 spells CASSPLPLGRLGNQPQHF. The CDR3 DNA sequence: TGTGCCAGTAGTCCCTTACCGCTAGGCAGGTTAGGAAATCAGCCCCAGCATTTT.

Sample share makes this clone medium-sized (0.01 to 0.1%). The rearrangement uses TRBV2 and TRBJ2-7; D gene unclear. Trimming took 3 bases from V and 7 from J, leaving 4 bases between them. In germline, CDR1 is SNHLY, CDR2 FYNNEI. CDR3 length equals 10 residues. CDR3 nucleotide sequence: TGTGCCAGCAGTGATGGAGAGCAGTACTTC. Protein: CASSDGEQYF.

V usage is TRBV7-2 and J usage is TRBJ1-2; D not certain. Between the trimmed V and J ends, which lost 5 bases and 5 bases, there was a span of 9 bases. Looked up from germline, CDR1 is SGHTA and CDR2 is FQGNSA. This CDR3 contains 12 residues. DNA of the CDR3: TGTGCCAGCAGCCCAGGAGGGTATGGCTACACCTTC. It encodes CASSPGGYGYTF.

J is TRBJ2-2 and V is TRBV16; D unclear. V gave up 0 bases and J gave up 4 bases, with 9 bases separating them. The V gene's germline CDR1 is KGHSY and CDR2 FQNENV. This CDR3 spans 15 amino acids. As DNA, the CDR3 is TGTGCCAGCAGCCAATCGGCGGAGATCACCGGGGAGCTGTTTTTT. It encodes CASSQSAEITGELFF.

The chain links TRBV2 to TRBJ2-1; 8 bases line up with TRBD2. In germline, CDR1 is SNHLY, CDR2 FYNNEI. The ends lost 6 bases at V and 9 bases at J; junction bases unmatched: 4. The CDR3 is made up of 12 amino acids. The CDR3 loop is CASRGLGPEQFF. The CDR3 bases are TGTGCCAGCAGGGGACTAGGTCCTGAGCAGTTCTTC. The full variable domain, rest sourced from reference TRBV2 and TRBJ2-1, is EPEVTQTPSHQVTQMGQEVILRCVPISNHLYFYWYRQILGQKVEFLVSFYNNEISEKSEIFDDQFSVERPDGSNFTLKIRSTKLEDSAMYFCASRGLGPEQFFGPGTRLTVL.

This chain links TRBV9 with TRBJ2-7, with D possibly TRBD2 on 5 matching bases. This CDR3 region has 14 residues. CDR1 is SGDLS and CDR2 is YYNGEE in the germline V gene. Trimming stripped 10 bases from V and 2 bases from J, with 19 bases between. The CDR3 region has the DNA TGTGCCTCTCAGAGGGCCCTTGGGACCTACGAGCAGTACTTC. This sequence encodes CASQRALGTYEQYF.

This chain connects TRBV9 to TRBJ1-3, with 12 bases identical to TRBD1. Germline CDR1 reads SGDLS; CDR2 reads YYNGEE. V gave up 4 bases and J gave up 3 bases; unmatched junction bases: 8. The CDR3 is made up of 17 amino acids. The DNA for the CDR3 is TGTGCCAGCAGCCTCCGGCGGGACAGGGGGCTTGGAAACACCATATATTTT. Protein: CASSLRRDRGLGNTIYF.

The V and J genes are TRBV6-1 and TRBJ2-7; no clear D gene. The CDR3 consists of 11 residues. CDR1 and CDR2 from the germline V gene are MNHNS and SASEGT. With 6 bases removed from V and 4 bases from J, the gap between germline ends came to 7 bases. The CDR3 here is CASSIGYEQYF. The CDR3, as DNA: TGTGCCAGCAGCATAGGTTACGAGCAGTACTTC.

The count of this clone is one. The J gene is TRBJ1-2, the V gene TRBV6-5, with TRBD1 matching over 9 bases. J lost 1 base, V lost 6 bases, and 3 bases had no gene match. The CDR3 covers 14 residues. Looked up from germline, CDR1 is MNHEY and CDR2 is SVGAGI. The CDR3 loop is CASRKTGGNYGYTF. CDR3 in DNA: TGTGCCAGCAGGAAGACAGGGGGTAACTATGGCTACACCTTC.

The V call is TRBV7-8, the J call TRBJ2-6; D remains ambiguous. Germline V CDR1 and CDR2: SGHVS, FQNEAQ. There are 17 residues in the CDR3. Trimming shortened V by 5 bases and J by 5 bases, and 19 bases separated the two germline ends. The CDR3 region has the DNA TGTGCCAGCAGCGCGCGCTACCCACAAAGTCGGGCCAACGTCCTGACTTTC. It codes for CASSARYPQSRANVLTF.

This chain joins TRBV5-4 and TRBJ1-2; weak D call: TRBD1 (6 bases). The CDR3 totals 15 residues. Trimming shortened V by 0 bases and J by 6 bases, and 15 bases separated the two germline ends. Germline values: CDR1 SGHNT, CDR2 YYREEE (reference sequence). The CDR3 sequence: CASSLGDTRGDGYTF. The CDR3 bases are TGTGCCAGCAGCTTGGGGGACACTAGAGGCGATGGCTACACCTTC.

The V and J genes are TRBV5-1 and TRBJ1-2; 8 bases align to TRBD1. J lost 3 bases, V lost 5 bases, and 3 bases had no gene match. This CDR3 is 13 amino acids long. Per germline, CDR1 SGHRS and CDR2 YFSETQ. Here the CDR3 DNA reads TGCGCCAGCAGTCCGACAGGGGACTATGGCTACACCTTC. Its translation: CASSPTGDYGYTF.

The rearrangement joins TRBV6-5 to TRBJ2-2; possibly TRBD1 for D (5 bases). The CDR3 extends over 14 amino acids. CDR1 is MNHEY and CDR2 is SVGAGI in the germline V gene. V was cut by 6 bases and J by 6 bases, with 14 bases left in between. The CDR3: CASRRTGAAGELFF. The CDR3 DNA is TGTGCCAGCAGAAGAACAGGCGCCGCCGGGGAGCTGTTTTTT.

This sequence joins TRBV7-6 and TRBJ2-5; D may match TRBD1 or TRBD2 (6 bases each). The V gene's germline CDR1 is SGHVS and CDR2 FNYEAQ. Trimming shortened V by 1 base and J by 1 base, and 10 bases separated the two germline ends. The CDR3 is 15 amino acids. The CDR3, as DNA: TGTGCCAGCAGCTTAGACGGGGGCCTCCAAGAGACCCAGTACTTC. Translating gives CASSLDGGLQETQYF.

This chain joins TRBV27 and TRBJ1-2; 7 nucleotides agree with TRBD1. The CDR3 spans 14 residues. V dropped 6 bases and J dropped 4; count of bases not matched to a gene: 8. Germline values: CDR1 MNHEY, CDR2 SMNVEV (reference sequence). CDR3 region: CASREASGGYGYTF. In DNA, the CDR3 is TGTGCCAGCAGAGAAGCCTCAGGGGGCTATGGCTACACCTTC.

The chain links TRBV9 to TRBJ1-2; D is uncertain. Germline CDR1 is SGDLS and CDR2 is YYNGEE. The CDR3 runs to 15 residues. V lost 0 bases, J lost 4 bases, and 13 bases lay in between. The CDR3 DNA is TGTGCCAGCAGCGTAGCCGAGGCTGTGGGCTATGGCTACACCTTC. Its protein is CASSVAEAVGYGYTF. The whole variable domain, remainder taken from reference TRBV9 and TRBJ1-2, is DSGVTQTPKHLITATGQRVTLRCSPRSGDLSVYWYQQSLDQGLQFLIQYYNGEERAKGNILERFSAQQFPDLHSELNLSSLELGDSALYFCASSVAEAVGYGYTFGSGTRLTVV.

This clone was seen only once. The chain recombines TRBV11-1 with TRBJ2-1; weak D call: TRBD2 (6 bases). The CDR3 is made up of 16 amino acids. CDR1 SGHAT and CDR2 FQDESV come from the germline V gene (reference sequence). V lost 1 base to trimming and J lost 0 bases, with 10 bases between them. CDR3 sequence (DNA): TGTGCCAGCAGCTTAGGAGGGGACTTCTCCTACAATGAGCAGTTCTTC. It is translated as CASSLGGDFSYNEQFF.

The rearrangement links TRBV13 to TRBJ1-1; D not certain. The V end was cut by 5 bases, the J end by 0 bases, with 16 bases between. From germline, CDR1 is PRHDT and CDR2 FYEKMQ (reference sequence). The CDR3 runs 16 residues. CDR3 residues: CASSVEYTGMNTEAFF. Written as DNA, the CDR3 is TGTGCCAGCAGCGTTGAGTACACCGGAATGAACACTGAAGCTTTCTTT.